The clone carrying this T cell receptor (beta chain) was recorded at least ten times. The target antigen is unknown. The data were obtained in a study of T cells after yellow fever vaccination. Study details: In the case of low-cell-number fractions, SMART-Seq v4 Ultra Low Input was used for preparation. Findings of the study overall: The CD4 and CD8 compartments had a small share of their clonotypes in common. Booster samples showed a return of most primary-vaccination clones (around 95% CD4, around 85% CD8).

CDR3 length equals 16 residues. V dropped 2 bases and J dropped 4 bases, with 15 bases sitting between them. In germline, CDR1 is SGHRS, CDR2 YFSETQ. 5'RACE template switching produced TCR cDNA carrying a universal primer site and UMIs. TCRdb independently ran MiXCR on the 5' RACE reads; one entry per CDR3 protein. The data show approximately 300,000 distinct CDR3 sequences, about 6.9% seen once. The specimen was PBMCs, collected about 49 days after the first yellow fever vaccination. The origin of this receptor is a man aged 18 to 30 who received the YFV17D yellow fever vaccine. This sequence joins TRBV5-1 and TRBJ2-2; D might be TRBD1 or TRBD2, each matching 6 bases. CDR3 DNA sequence: TGCGCCAGCAGCTTTCTCGGGGGCGCGTCCACCGGGGAGCTGTTTTTT. Its translation is CASSFLGGASTGELFF.